The source of this TCR beta chain is a study of post-analysis software for immune sequencing data (dated by TCRdb to the mid-2010s). About the investigation overall: Recorded disease courses included relapsing-remitting, secondary progressive and progressive-relapsing multiple sclerosis, with some patients lacking subtype annotation. A subset of samples was prepared in parallel using single-end sample barcoding, then pooled and co-amplified after Illumina adapter ligation. The patient repertoires were set against about 12 previously published healthy control repertoires from donors whose ages ranged from roughly 6 to 27 years.

To demonstrate the VDJtools post-analysis software, the study profiled TCR beta repertoires from the peripheral blood of about 13 young patients with multiple sclerosis. Multiple sclerosis patients were children and adolescents aged about 6 to 16 years. What the research found in general, with its limitations: Patients showed significantly higher frequencies than controls for about 5 TRBV segments, among them TRBV5-6, TRBV5-1 and TRBV20-1. The control group was slightly older than the multiple sclerosis patient group. When samples were clustered directly using the F measure, samples prepared in the same batch co-clustered strongly, which prompted a batch-effect correction. Significantly lower normalized Chao1 diversity was found in multiple sclerosis patients than in controls, suggesting substantial peripheral T-cell clonal expansion.

The library was produced with PCR. The sequencer was an Illumina HiSeq 2500. Unique molecular identifiers were incorporated into TCR beta cDNA libraries to reduce PCR and sequencing biases. Approximately 500,000 cDNA molecules were obtained for every 1 to 10 million input T cells, so each molecule roughly corresponded to one T cell. Patient libraries were prepared and sequenced with the same protocol used for the earlier healthy control dataset. Samples belonging to the same batch were prepared together, multiplexed and sequenced on a shared HiSeq lane. The paper's processing steps were these. MIGEC was used to process the raw barcoded reads, and molecular identifier groups with only a single read were discarded before consensus assembly and CDR3 extraction. VDJtools was used for post-analysis of the clonotype tables, and diversity was normalized by down-sampling every dataset to the size of the smallest sample. To correct batch-related cross-sample contamination, repertoire overlap clustering matched CDR3 amino acid sequences but not nucleotide sequences. Using fastp at Q25 and MiXCR, TCRdb reprocessed the public reads and kept productive beta chains. One record per CDR3 amino acid sequence lists the most common genes and DNA. The V and J calls reflect TCRdb's pipeline rather than the authors' work. A total of about 430,000 distinct CDR3 sequences appear in this sample, approximately 37% of them only once. The ten top clones hold 7.5% to 8.5% of the sample.

In the germline V gene (reference sequence), CDR1 corresponds to DFQATT and CDR2 to SNEGSKA. From its cysteine to its phenylalanine, the CDR3 spans 12 amino acids. The kept DNA is CDR3 alone, 36 bases in frame from the first base. On this clonotype: Its antigen specificity is not known. Base quality data are lacking; no much larger clone is found one base away.

The sample consisted of blood. Recombination linked TRBV20-1 to TRBJ2-5, and TRBD2 may be the D gene, going by 7 matching bases. The assigned J gene may be wrong: the sequence end matches TRBJ2-7 better. The source of this sequence is a girl aged 2 to 10 with multiple sclerosis. The nucleotides are TGCAGTGCGGACAGCGGGGCAAGCGAGCAGTACTTC. Its protein is CSADSGASEQYF.